This T cell receptor (beta chain) was captured in a study of T cell responses to AZD1222 COVID-19 vaccine. Here immunoSEQ multiplex PCR was the method, and the copy in TCRdb shows in-frame clones only, minus some. The table shows roughly 110,000 clones, with approximately 93% occurring only once. Germline V gives CDR1 SGHNT, CDR2 YENEEA. The CDR3 runs to 11 residues. The V end was cut by 5 bases, the J end by 4 bases, with 6 bases between. The material sequenced was peripheral blood, taken on day 0 of AZD1222 vaccination. The rearrangement links TRBV11-3 to TRBJ2-7, with D unresolved. The clonotype originates from an adult in good health. CDR3 nucleotides: TGTGCCAGCAGCATGGGATACGAGCAGTACTTC. Its protein is CASSMGYEQYF.